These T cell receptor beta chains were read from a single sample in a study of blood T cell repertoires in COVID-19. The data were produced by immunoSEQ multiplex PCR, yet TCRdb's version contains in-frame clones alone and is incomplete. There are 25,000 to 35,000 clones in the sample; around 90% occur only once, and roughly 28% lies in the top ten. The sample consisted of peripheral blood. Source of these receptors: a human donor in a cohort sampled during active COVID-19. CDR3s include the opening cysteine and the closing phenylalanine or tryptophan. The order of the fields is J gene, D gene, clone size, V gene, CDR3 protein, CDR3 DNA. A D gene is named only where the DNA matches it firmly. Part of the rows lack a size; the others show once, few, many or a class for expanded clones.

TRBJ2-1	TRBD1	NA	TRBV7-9	CASTKDRAPYNEQFF	TGTGCCAGCACCAAAGACAGGGCGCCCTACAATGAGCAGTTCTTC
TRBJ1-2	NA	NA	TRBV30	CAWSVIVRVGGYTF	TGTGCCTGGAGTGTAATCGTCAGGGTGGGAGGCTACACCTTC
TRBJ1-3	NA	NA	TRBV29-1	CSVDSGNTIYF	TGCAGCGTGGACAGTGGAAACACCATATATTTT
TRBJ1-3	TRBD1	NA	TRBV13	CASRGWQGGSRSGNTIYF	TGTGCCAGCAGAGGATGGCAGGGGGGATCACGGAGTGGAAACACCATATATTTT
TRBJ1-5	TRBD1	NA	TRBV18	CASSPGRGQNQPQHF	TGTGCCAGCTCACCCGGCAGGGGGCAGAATCAGCCCCAGCATTTT
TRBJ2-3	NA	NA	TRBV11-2	CASSLPAGGTDTQYF	TGTGCCAGCAGCCTTCCAGCGGGCGGCACAGATACGCAGTATTTT
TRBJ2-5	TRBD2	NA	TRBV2	CASIAGNNQETQYF	TGTGCCAGCATAGCGGGGAACAACCAAGAGACCCAGTACTTC
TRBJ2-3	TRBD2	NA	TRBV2	CASLGGGAAITDTQYF	TGTGCCAGCTTAGGCGGGGGGGCCGCAATCACAGATACGCAGTATTTT
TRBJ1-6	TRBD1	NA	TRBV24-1	CATSDSTGYSPLHF	TGTGCCACCAGTGATTCGACAGGGTACTCACCCCTCCACTTT
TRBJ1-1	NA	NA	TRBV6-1	CASSEASGSGEAFF	TGTGCCAGCAGTGAAGCGTCCGGGTCGGGTGAAGCTTTCTTT
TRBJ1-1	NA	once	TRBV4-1	CASSWGHLNTEAFF	TGCGCCAGCAGCTGGGGACATCTGAACACTGAAGCTTTCTTT
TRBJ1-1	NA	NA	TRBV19	CASKVTPGSNTEAFF	TGTGCCAGTAAGGTAACACCAGGGTCGAATACTGAAGCTTTCTTT
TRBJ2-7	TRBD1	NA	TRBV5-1	CASSVSGTGTYEQYF	TGCGCCAGCAGCGTCTCCGGGACAGGGACCTACGAGCAGTACTTC
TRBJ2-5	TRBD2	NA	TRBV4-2	CASSQDGTSSGGTQYF	TGTGCCAGCAGCCAAGATGGAACGTCTAGCGGGGGGACCCAGTACTTC
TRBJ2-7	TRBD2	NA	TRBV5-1	CASSLDGGAVEQYF	TGCGCCAGCAGCTTGGACGGGGGGGCAGTCGAGCAGTACTTC
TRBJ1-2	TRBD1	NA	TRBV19	CASSATGGEPGMRYGYTF	TGTGCCAGTAGTGCCACAGGGGGCGAACCGGGGATGAGGTATGGCTACACCTTC
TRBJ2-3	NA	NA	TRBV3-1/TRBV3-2	CASSQEPQGNTDTQYF	TGTGCCAGCAGCCAAGAACCGCAGGGTAACACAGATACGCAGTATTTT
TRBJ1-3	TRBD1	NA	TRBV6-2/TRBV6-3	CASSDRGRNTIYF	TGTGCCAGCAGTGACAGGGGGCGAAACACCATATATTTT
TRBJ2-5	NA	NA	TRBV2	CASTWGGSGLETQYF	TGTGCCAGCACCTGGGGGGGCTCAGGATTGGAGACCCAGTACTTC
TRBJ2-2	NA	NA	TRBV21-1	CASSRAATNTGELFF	TGTGCCAGCAGCAGGGCAGCCACGAACACCGGGGAGCTGTTTTTT
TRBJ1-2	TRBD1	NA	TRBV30	CAYLGQGGYGYTF	TGTGCCTACCTCGGACAGGGAGGCTATGGCTACACCTTC
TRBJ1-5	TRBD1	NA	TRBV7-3	CASSLGQEQPQHF	TGTGCCAGCAGCTTGGGACAGGAGCAGCCCCAGCATTTT
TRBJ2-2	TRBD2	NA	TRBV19	CASSISGGGTGELFF	TGTGCCAGTAGTATCTCCGGGGGGGGAACCGGGGAGCTGTTTTTT
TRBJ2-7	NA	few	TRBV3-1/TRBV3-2	CASSRNYEQYF	TGTGCCAGCAGCCGTAACTACGAGCAGTACTTC
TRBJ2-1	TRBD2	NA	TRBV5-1	CASSRSGGQDEQFF	TGCGCCAGCAGCCGAAGCGGGGGGCAAGATGAGCAGTTCTTC